These 29 T cell receptor beta chains originate from one sample sequenced in a study of cytomegalovirus exposure and HLA in healthy donors. Both 60 Vbeta primers and 13 Jbeta primers went into the PCR. Only in-frame clones appear in the TCRdb table, and some are missing; sequencing was by immunoSEQ multiplex PCR. The sample shows around 30,000 clones, about 65% of them seen only once. Input material: PBMCs. The receptors here all came from a man between 50 and 59 years old in good health and CMV-seropositive.

This clone has only a few counts. The chain has TRBV7-2 and TRBJ2-7; unclear D gene. This CDR3 region has 13 residues. Trimming cost V 8 bases and J 0 bases, with 11 bases left between them. The germline V gene encodes CDR1 SGHTA and CDR2 FQGNSA. Written as DNA, the CDR3 is TGTGCCAGCCGTCCCGATAGCTCCTACGAGCAGTACTTC. Translating gives CASRPDSSYEQYF.

This clone was picked up a small number of times. The rearrangement uses TRBV5-8 and TRBJ2-6, with no clear D. The germline gives CDR1 SGHTS, CDR2 YDEGEE. The CDR3 contains 14 residues. Deletions cut 2 bases from V and 6 bases from J, with 9 bases between. Here the CDR3 DNA reads TGTGCCAGCAGCTTCTATGTCTCGGCCAACGTCCTGACTTTC. It specifies CASSFYVSANVLTF.

This clone was seen more than once but under ten times. The genes are TRBV11-2 and TRBJ2-7; 12 positions agree with TRBD2. The germline V gene has CDR1 SGHAT and CDR2 FQNNGV. V gave up 5 bases and J gave up 6 bases; unmatched junction bases: 5. The CDR3 is 14 residues long. CDR3 sequence reads: CASSTLAGGIEQYF. CDR3 coding DNA: TGTGCCAGCAGCACACTAGCGGGAGGAATCGAGCAGTACTTC.

This sequence joins TRBV6-1 and TRBJ2-7, with D maybe TRBD1 (6 bases). V was cut by 1 base and J by 3 bases, with 10 bases left in between. The germline gives CDR1 MNHNS, CDR2 SASEGT. The CDR3 is 14 amino acids. The CDR3 DNA follows: TGTGCCAGCAGTGAAGGGGCCAGGGGCTACGAGCAGTACTTC. Amino acids: CASSEGARGYEQYF.

The genes are TRBV4-3 and TRBJ1-2; 7 bases are a match to TRBD1. The CDR3 spans 19 residues. The germline CDR1 and CDR2 sequences are LGHNA and YSLEER. The V segment lost 0 bases and the J segment 5 bases; nucleotides outside the gene matches: 18. CDR3 in DNA: TGCGCCAGCAGCCAAGATGGGGTTGCTTTGGGACAGACGATTTATGGCTACACCTTC. It translates to CASSQDGVALGQTIYGYTF.

The chain is built from TRBV7-2 and TRBJ2-1; 8 nucleotides line up with TRBD2. The CDR3 consists of 16 residues. In germline, CDR1 is SGHTA, CDR2 FQGNSA. Trimming cost V 1 base and J 4 bases; bases outside gene matches: 6. CDR3 nucleotides: TGTGCCAGCAGCTTAGTAGGCGGGAGGCGATACAATGAGCAGTTCTTC. Its protein product is CASSLVGGRRYNEQFF.

The rearrangement links TRBV6-5 to TRBJ1-1; the D gene is possibly TRBD1 (5 bases). This CDR3 has 14 residues. Trimming removed 5 bases from V and 4 bases from J, with 14 bases in between. CDR1 and CDR2 (germline): MNHEY, SVGAGI. CDR3 region: CASSPPTESTEAFF. As DNA, the CDR3 is TGTGCCAGCAGTCCGCCGACAGAATCCACTGAAGCTTTCTTT.

This clone has just a few counts. The chain combines TRBV5-8 with TRBJ2-3; 9 nucleotides line up with TRBD1. The CDR3 totals 17 residues. The V and J ends lost 5 bases and 4 bases, in that order; junction bases with no gene match: 14. Per germline, CDR1 SGHTS and CDR2 YDEGEE. The CDR3 nucleotides are TGTGCCAGCAGAATTTACCGGGACAGGGATCGTCCAGATACGCAGTATTTT. Amino acids: CASRIYRDRDRPDTQYF.

The rearrangement joins TRBV2 to TRBJ1-4, with 10 positions matching TRBD1. Trimming removed 10 bases from V and 8 bases from J; junction bases left unmatched: 10. CDR1 and CDR2 (germline): SNHLY, FYNNEI. This CDR3 is 14 amino acids long. CDR3 region: CATAAGQGYEKLFF. The DNA for the CDR3 is TGTGCCACCGCCGCGGGACAGGGGTACGAAAAACTGTTTTTT. Combining the CDR3 with reference TRBV2 and TRBJ1-4 gives the whole variable domain EPEVTQTPSHQVTQMGQEVILRCVPISNHLYFYWYRQILGQKVEFLVSFYNNEISEKSEIFDDQFSVERPDGSNFTLKIRSTKLEDSAMYFCATAAGQGYEKLFFGSGTQLSVL.

This chain connects TRBV7-8 to TRBJ2-7, with TRBD2 identical over 7 bases. V was pared by 2 bases and J by 4 bases, with 5 bases of the junction left unmatched. Germline CDR1 reads SGHVS; CDR2 reads FQNEAQ. This CDR3 comprises 14 residues. The CDR3: CASSLKSGRYEQYF. The CDR3 region has the DNA TGTGCCAGCAGCTTAAAGTCCGGGAGGTACGAGCAGTACTTC.

This clone was picked up a small number of times. The genes are TRBV5-1 and TRBJ2-1, with D possibly matching TRBD2 (5 bases). The CDR3 covers 15 residues. The V and J ends lost 1 base and 5 bases respectively, with 13 bases between them. Germline V gene sequence: CDR1 SGHRS, CDR2 YFSETQ. The CDR3 DNA follows: TGCGCCAGCAGCTTGAGCGGATGGACCCACAATGAGCAGTTCTTC. This sequence encodes CASSLSGWTHNEQFF.

This rearrangement joins TRBV30 to TRBJ1-1; 8 bases fit TRBD1. Looked up from germline, CDR1 is GTSNPN and CDR2 is SVGIG (reference sequence). This CDR3 has 14 residues. Trimming took 1 base from V and 2 from J; bases not matched to a gene: 3. CDR3 region: CAWSGDRTNTEAFF. The CDR3 nucleotides read TGTGCCTGGAGTGGGGACAGGACAAACACTGAAGCTTTCTTT. The full variable domain, completed using reference TRBV30 and TRBJ1-1, is SQTIHQWPATLVQPVGSPLSLECTVEGTSNPNLYWYRQAAGRGLQLLFYSVGIGQISSEVPQNLSASRPQDRQFILSSKKLLLSDSGFYLCAWSGDRTNTEAFFGQGTRLTVV.

This clone has just one count. The J gene is TRBJ2-5, the V gene TRBV30; D gene uncertain. V lost 2 bases and J lost 3, with 7 bases in between. The CDR3 runs to 12 residues. The germline V gene has CDR1 GTSNPN and CDR2 SVGIG (reference sequence). The CDR3 DNA follows: TGTGCCTGGAGTCACACTAAAGAGACCCAGTACTTC. Translated: CAWSHTKETQYF.

The rearrangement uses TRBV18 and TRBJ2-7, with 14 bases fitting TRBD2. The CDR3 runs 16 residues. V was clipped by 3 bases and J by 2 bases; unmatched bases: 3. Per germline, CDR1 KGHSH and CDR2 LQKENI. The CDR3 DNA follows: TGTGCCAGCTCACCTTGGACTAGCGGGGGGACCTACGAGCAGTACTTC. It yields the protein CASSPWTSGGTYEQYF.

Points on this clone: With only one base between it and a far larger clone, this is likely a read error. CDR3 in DNA: TGCAGCATTGGGCAGGGTACGAACACTGAAGCTTTCTTT. This translates into CSIGQGTNTEAFF. The chain has TRBV29-1 and TRBJ1-1; D is possibly TRBD1 (5 bases). This CDR3 comprises 13 residues. Germline V gene sequence: CDR1 SQVTM, CDR2 ANQGSEA. V lost 8 bases and J lost 1, with 14 bases in between.

The chain combines TRBV6-6 with TRBJ2-7, with D tentatively TRBD1 (6 bases). The CDR3 is made up of 15 amino acids. CDR1 and CDR2 from the germline V gene are MNHNY and SVGAGI (reference sequence). V was shortened by 4 bases and J by 1 base, with 14 bases between the two germline ends. The CDR3 sequence is CASSSRRGQSYEQYF. In DNA form, the CDR3 reads TGTGCCAGCAGTTCCCGTCGTGGACAGTCCTACGAGCAGTACTTC.

The chain combines TRBV6-1 with TRBJ1-2; 7 bases match TRBD1. The trim removed 2 bases at V and 5 bases at J, leaving 8 bases unmatched. CDR3 length: 15 amino acids. The germline CDR1 and CDR2 sequences are MNHNS and SASEGT. The CDR3 here is CASSETRTGLYGYTF. Written as DNA, the CDR3 is TGTGCCAGCAGTGAAACTCGGACAGGTTTATATGGCTACACCTTC.

A few counts support this clone. The DNA for the CDR3 is TGTGCCAGCAGTCGTGGGGACAGCTTATCCTACGAGCAGTACTTC. It translates to CASSRGDSLSYEQYF. This chain uses TRBV28 with TRBJ2-7; 7 bases match TRBD1. The CDR3 is made up of 15 amino acids. CDR1 is MDHEN and CDR2 is SYDVKM in the germline V gene. Trimming removed 5 bases from V and 1 base from J; junction bases left unmatched: 8.

This clone has a handful of counts. The J gene is TRBJ2-7, the V gene TRBV7-2; 7 positions match TRBD2. The germline V gene encodes CDR1 SGHTA and CDR2 FQGNSA. Germline trimming cut 1 base from V and 6 bases from J; bases unmatched to any gene: 3. The CDR3 length is 13 residues. The chain's CDR3 is CASSLDPSGEQYF. Here the CDR3 DNA reads TGTGCCAGCAGCTTAGATCCTAGCGGCGAGCAGTACTTC.

This clone was found once. This chain uses TRBV5-8 with TRBJ1-2; weak D call: TRBD1 (5 bases). In germline, CDR1 is SGHTS, CDR2 YDEGEE. The CDR3 runs 13 residues. V was clipped by 2 bases and J by 7 bases, with 12 bases between them. This CDR3 is CASSFGRVGGYTF. In nucleotides, the CDR3 is TGTGCCAGCAGCTTTGGCAGGGTGGGTGGCTACACCTTC.

The J gene is TRBJ2-5, the V gene TRBV5-1; 8 positions agree with TRBD1. Trimming removed 1 base from V and 5 bases from J; junction bases left unmatched: 13. Germline assignment: CDR1 SGHRS and CDR2 YFSETQ. The CDR3 totals 17 residues. The chain's CDR3 is CASSLRVPTGAGETQYF. CDR3 sequence (DNA): TGCGCCAGCAGCTTGCGGGTCCCGACAGGGGCAGGGGAGACCCAGTACTTC.

The chain employs TRBV6-1 and TRBJ1-5; no firm D call. Trimming pared 2 bases from V and 4 bases from J, leaving 9 bases between. The germline V gene has CDR1 MNHNS and CDR2 SASEGT. The CDR3 contains 14 residues. The DNA of the CDR3 is TGTGCCAGCAGTGAATACACAGCTAATCAGCCCCAGCATTTT. Amino acid sequence: CASSEYTANQPQHF.

The chain couples TRBV29-1 to TRBJ1-2, with 7 positions matching TRBD1. CDR3 size: 13 residues. The trim removed 5 bases at V and 2 bases at J, leaving 5 bases unmatched. CDR1 and CDR2 (germline): SQVTM, ANQGSEA. The CDR3 DNA is TGCAGCGTTTACGGGACAGCAAACTATGGCTACACCTTC. It codes for CSVYGTANYGYTF.

The chain couples TRBV5-1 to TRBJ2-1; 9 positions agree with TRBD2. The length of the CDR3 is 17 residues. With 3 bases clipped from V and 5 bases from J, the junction kept 12 bases outside the gene matches. Germline V CDR1 and CDR2: SGHRS, YFSETQ. CDR3 DNA sequence: TGCGCCAGCAGCTCGAACTTGGGACTAGCCTTCCACAATGAGCAGTTCTTC. This translates into CASSSNLGLAFHNEQFF.

The rearrangement links TRBV5-1 to TRBJ1-5; D may be TRBD1 (6 bases). The V gene's germline CDR1 is SGHRS and CDR2 YFSETQ. This CDR3 has 15 amino acids. Trimming pared 0 bases from V and 1 base from J, leaving 8 bases between. CDR3: CASSLGGTSNQPQHF. The CDR3 region has the DNA TGCGCCAGCAGCTTGGGAGGGACAAGCAATCAGCCCCAGCATTTT. Full variable domain (remainder filled in from reference TRBV5-1 and TRBJ1-5): KAGVTQTPRYLIKTRGQQVTLSCSPISGHRSVSWYQQTPGQGLQFLFEYFSETQRNKGNFPGRFSGRQFSNSRSEMNVSTLELGDSALYLCASSLGGTSNQPQHFGDGTRLSIL.

V and J are TRBV29-1 and TRBJ2-1; 8 bases align to TRBD1. CDR3 size: 14 residues. With V trimmed by 7 bases and J by 5 bases, 10 bases remained unmatched. CDR1 is SQVTM, CDR2 ANQGSEA, per germline. The CDR3, as DNA: TGCAGCGCCGGCGGACAGGGAAACCACAATGAGCAGTTCTTC. As protein: CSAGGQGNHNEQFF.

The chain recombines TRBV6-6 with TRBJ2-5; a weak D match, TRBD1 (5 bases). The length of the CDR3 is 11 residues. Trimming pared 6 bases from V and 5 bases from J, leaving 7 bases between. The V gene's germline CDR1 is MNHNY and CDR2 SVGAGI (reference sequence). The CDR3 DNA reads as TGTGCCAGCAGGAAGGGGGAGACCCAGTACTTC. Protein sequence: CASRKGETQYF.

The chain combines TRBV28 with TRBJ1-5; unclear D gene. The CDR3 consists of 15 residues. With 6 bases removed from V and 6 bases from J, the gap between germline ends came to 18 bases. Germline V gene sequence: CDR1 MDHEN, CDR2 SYDVKM. In nucleotides, the CDR3 is TGTGCCAGCAGAGCGGACGTCACCGCTACTCAGCCCCAGCATTTT. Residues: CASRADVTATQPQHF.

The chain has TRBV2 and TRBJ2-5; 8 bases fit TRBD2. This CDR3 comprises 13 residues. The germline V gene encodes CDR1 SNHLY and CDR2 FYNNEI. J gave up 1 base and V 7 bases, and 2 bases lay outside the gene matches. The CDR3, as DNA: TGTGCCAGCAAACGGGAGGGCCAAGAGACCCAGTACTTC. Amino acids: CASKREGQETQYF. The whole variable domain, remainder taken from reference TRBV2 and TRBJ2-5, is EPEVTQTPSHQVTQMGQEVILRCVPISNHLYFYWYRQILGQKVEFLVSFYNNEISEKSEIFDDQFSVERPDGSNFTLKIRSTKLEDSAMYFCASKREGQETQYFGPGTRLLVL.